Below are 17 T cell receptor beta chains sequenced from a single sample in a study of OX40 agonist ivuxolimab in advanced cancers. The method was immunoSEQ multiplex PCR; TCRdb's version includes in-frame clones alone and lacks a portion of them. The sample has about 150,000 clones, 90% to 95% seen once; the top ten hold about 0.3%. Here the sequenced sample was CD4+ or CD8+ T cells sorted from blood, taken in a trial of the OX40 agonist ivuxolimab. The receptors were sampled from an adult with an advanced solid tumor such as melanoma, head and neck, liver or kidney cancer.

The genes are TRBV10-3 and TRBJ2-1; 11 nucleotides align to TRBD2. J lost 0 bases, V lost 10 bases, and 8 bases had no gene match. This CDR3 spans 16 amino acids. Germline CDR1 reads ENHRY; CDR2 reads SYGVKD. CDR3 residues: CASMGTSGRSYNEQFF. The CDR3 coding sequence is TGTGCCAGCATGGGGACTAGCGGCCGCTCCTACAATGAGCAGTTCTTC.

Written as DNA, the CDR3 is TGTGCCAGCAGCTTAGGAAGCGGGAGGGCCCGGGAGCAGTACTTC. This codes for CASSLGSGRAREQYF. The genes are TRBV7-9 and TRBJ2-7; 10 bases map to TRBD2. The CDR3 spans 15 residues. Unmatched junction bases numbered 7, after V lost 1 base and J lost 7 bases. CDR1 SEHNR and CDR2 FQNEAQ come from the germline V gene (reference sequence).

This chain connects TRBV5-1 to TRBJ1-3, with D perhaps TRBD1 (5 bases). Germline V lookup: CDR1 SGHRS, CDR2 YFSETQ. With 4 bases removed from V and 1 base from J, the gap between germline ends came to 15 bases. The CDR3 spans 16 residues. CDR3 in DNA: TGCGCCAGCAGCCCCCGCGCCGGGGGATCTGGAAACACCATATATTTT. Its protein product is CASSPRAGGSGNTIYF.

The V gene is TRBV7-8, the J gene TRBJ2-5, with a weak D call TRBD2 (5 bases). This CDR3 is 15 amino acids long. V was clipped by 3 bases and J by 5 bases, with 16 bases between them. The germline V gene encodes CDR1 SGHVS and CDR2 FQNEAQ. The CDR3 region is CASSFRTGFGETQYF. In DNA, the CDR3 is TGTGCCAGCAGCTTTCGGACTGGTTTTGGGGAGACCCAGTACTTC.

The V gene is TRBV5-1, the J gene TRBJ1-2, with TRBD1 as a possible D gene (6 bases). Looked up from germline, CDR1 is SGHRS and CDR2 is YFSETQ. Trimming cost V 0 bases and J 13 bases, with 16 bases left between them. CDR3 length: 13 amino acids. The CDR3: CASSLEGQGRSTF. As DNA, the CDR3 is TGCGCCAGCAGCTTGGAGGGGCAGGGGCGTTCCACCTTC.

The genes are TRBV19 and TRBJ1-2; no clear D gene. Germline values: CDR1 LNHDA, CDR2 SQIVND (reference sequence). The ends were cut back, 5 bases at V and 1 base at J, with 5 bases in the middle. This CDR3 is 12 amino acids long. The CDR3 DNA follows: TGTGCCAGTAGTTTGTATAACTATGGCTACACCTTC. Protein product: CASSLYNYGYTF.

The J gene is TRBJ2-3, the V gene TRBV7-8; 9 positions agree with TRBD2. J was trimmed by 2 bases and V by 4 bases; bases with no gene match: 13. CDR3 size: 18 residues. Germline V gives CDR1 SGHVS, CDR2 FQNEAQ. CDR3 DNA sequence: TGTGCCAGCAGCTCCGGCGGGGGGGTAGCGGGATTCACAGATACGCAGTATTTT. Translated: CASSSGGGVAGFTDTQYF.

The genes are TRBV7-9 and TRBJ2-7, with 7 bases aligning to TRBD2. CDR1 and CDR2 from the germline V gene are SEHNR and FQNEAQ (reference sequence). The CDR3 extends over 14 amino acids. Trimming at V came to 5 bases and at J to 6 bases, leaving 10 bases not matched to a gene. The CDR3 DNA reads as TGTGCCAGCAGCCCCTGGGAGGGAACCTTCGAGCAGTACTTC. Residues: CASSPWEGTFEQYF. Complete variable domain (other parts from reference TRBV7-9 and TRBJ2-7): DTGVSQNPRHKITKRGQNVTFRCDPISEHNRLYWYRQTLGQGPEFLTYFQNEAQLEKSRLLSDRFSAERPKGSFSTLEIQRTEQGDSAMYLCASSPWEGTFEQYFGPGTRLTVT.

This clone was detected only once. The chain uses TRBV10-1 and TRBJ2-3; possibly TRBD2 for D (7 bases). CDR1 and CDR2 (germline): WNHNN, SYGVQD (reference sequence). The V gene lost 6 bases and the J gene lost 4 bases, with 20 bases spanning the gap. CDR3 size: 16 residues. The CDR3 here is CASSPHSAGAADTQYF. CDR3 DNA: TGCGCCAGCAGCCCTCACTCGGCGGGGGCTGCAGATACGCAGTATTTT.

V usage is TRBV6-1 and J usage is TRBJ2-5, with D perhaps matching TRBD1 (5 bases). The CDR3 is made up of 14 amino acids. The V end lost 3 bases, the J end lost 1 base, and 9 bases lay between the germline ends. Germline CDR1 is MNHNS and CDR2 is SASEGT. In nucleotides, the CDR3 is TGTGCCAGCAGTGATGGGGCACCCCAAGAGACCCAGTACTTC. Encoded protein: CASSDGAPQETQYF.

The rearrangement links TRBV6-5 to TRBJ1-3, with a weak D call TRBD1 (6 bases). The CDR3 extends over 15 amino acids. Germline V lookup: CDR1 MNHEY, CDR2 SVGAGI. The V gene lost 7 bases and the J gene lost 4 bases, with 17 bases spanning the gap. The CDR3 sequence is CASTDNQGPGNTIYF. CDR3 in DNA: TGTGCCAGCACCGACAATCAGGGGCCGGGAAACACCATATATTTT.

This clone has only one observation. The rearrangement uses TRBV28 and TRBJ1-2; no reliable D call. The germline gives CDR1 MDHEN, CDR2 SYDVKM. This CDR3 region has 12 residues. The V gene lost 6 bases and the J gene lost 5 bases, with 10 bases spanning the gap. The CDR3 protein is CASRPPPYGYTF. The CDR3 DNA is TGTGCCAGCAGGCCTCCCCCTTATGGCTACACCTTC.

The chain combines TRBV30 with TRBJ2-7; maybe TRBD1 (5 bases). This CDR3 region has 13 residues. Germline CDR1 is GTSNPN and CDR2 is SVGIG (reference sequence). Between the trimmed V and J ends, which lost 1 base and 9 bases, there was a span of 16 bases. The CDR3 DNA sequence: TGTGCCTGGAGTGCCCTATGGCAGGGCGGGCAGTACTTC. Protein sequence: CAWSALWQGGQYF.

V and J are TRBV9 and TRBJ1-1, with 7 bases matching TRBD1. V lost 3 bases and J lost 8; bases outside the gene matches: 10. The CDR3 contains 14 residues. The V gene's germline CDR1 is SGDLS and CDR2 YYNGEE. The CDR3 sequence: CASSATPRQGEAFF. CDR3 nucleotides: TGTGCCAGCAGCGCCACACCTCGACAGGGCGAAGCTTTCTTT.

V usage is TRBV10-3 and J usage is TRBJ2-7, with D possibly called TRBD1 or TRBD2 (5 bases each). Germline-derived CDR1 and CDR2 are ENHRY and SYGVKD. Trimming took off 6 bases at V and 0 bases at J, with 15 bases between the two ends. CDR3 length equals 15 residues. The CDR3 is CAIRNRDQASYEQYF. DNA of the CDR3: TGTGCCATCAGAAACCGGGACCAGGCCTCCTACGAGCAGTACTTC.

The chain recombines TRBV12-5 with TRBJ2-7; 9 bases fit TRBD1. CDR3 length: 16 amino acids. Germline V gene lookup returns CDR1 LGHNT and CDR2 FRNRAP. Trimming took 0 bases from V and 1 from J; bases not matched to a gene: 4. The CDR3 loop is CASGLVTGTGSYEQYF. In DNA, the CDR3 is TGTGCTAGTGGTTTGGTAACCGGGACAGGGTCCTACGAGCAGTACTTC.

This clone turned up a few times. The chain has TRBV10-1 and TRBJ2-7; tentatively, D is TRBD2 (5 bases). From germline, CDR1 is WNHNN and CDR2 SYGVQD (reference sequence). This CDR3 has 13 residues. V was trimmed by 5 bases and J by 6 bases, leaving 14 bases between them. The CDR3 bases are TGCGCCAGCAGTCCCCGTCAAGAGGGCGAGCAGTACTTC. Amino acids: CASSPRQEGEQYF.